What follows are 10 T cell receptor beta chains derived from one specimen sequenced in a study of T-cell memory formation after mild COVID-19. TCRdb analysed the 5' RACE reads with MiXCR anew, one entry per CDR3 protein. The data show roughly 310,000 distinct CDR3 sequences, with roughly 15% seen just once and 22% held by the top ten. Sequencing input: PBMCs or a T cell subset sorted from them (not recorded which). These receptors originate from a man between 18 and 29 years old who had mild COVID-19 (a few samples of this study predate the infection). Cell type and time point are not known.

This clonotype occurred a few times. This sequence joins TRBV7-2 and TRBJ2-2; TRBD1 is a possible D gene (5 bases). This CDR3 spans 13 amino acids. Germline V lookup: CDR1 SGHTA, CDR2 FQGNSA. Trimming left V 9 bases short and J 5 bases short, with 13 bases between. The CDR3 spells CASGSGATGELFF. The CDR3 DNA is TGTGCCAGTGGGTCTGGGGCTACCGGGGAGCTGTTTTTT. The whole variable domain, remainder taken from reference TRBV7-2 and TRBJ2-2, is GAGVSQSPSNKVTEKGKDVELRCDPISGHTALYWYRQSLGQGLEFLIYFQGNSAPDKSGLPSDRFSAERTGGSVSTLTIQRTQQEDSAVYLCASGSGATGELFFGEGSRLTVL.

This clonotype was recorded a few times. Written as DNA, the CDR3 is TGTGCCAGCAGCTTGGTGACTAGCGCCTACAATGAGCAGTTCTTC. It translates to CASSLVTSAYNEQFF. The chain joins TRBV5-5 to TRBJ2-1; 8 positions match TRBD2. Looked up from germline, CDR1 is SGHKS and CDR2 is YYEKEE (reference sequence). Losses at the gene ends were 0 bases for V and 2 bases for J; bases not matched to a gene: 1. The CDR3 is 15 amino acids. Full variable domain (rest looked up from reference TRBV5-5 and TRBJ2-1): DAGVTQSPTHLIKTRGQQVTLRCSPISGHKSVSWYQQVLGQGPQFIFQYYEKEERGRGNFPDRFSARQFPNYSSELNVNALLLGDSALYLCASSLVTSAYNEQFFGPGTRLTVL.

This chain uses TRBV5-8 with TRBJ2-4; D is perhaps TRBD1 (5 bases). Germline CDR1 and CDR2: SGHTS and YDEGEE. The CDR3 is 14 amino acids. Trimming cost V 0 bases and J 7 bases, with 11 bases left between them. CDR3 sequence (DNA): TGTGCCAGCAGCTTGGTTAGGGGTAGCAACATTCAGTACTTC. It yields the protein CASSLVRGSNIQYF.

The chain links TRBV29-1 to TRBJ2-3; D gene ambiguous. The V gene lost 6 bases and the J gene lost 0 bases, with 13 bases spanning the gap. The CDR3 sequence is 14 residues long. Per the germline V gene, CDR1 is SQVTM and CDR2 is ANQGSEA. The CDR3 nucleotides read TGCAGCGTAGTGCCGCTGCTTAGCACAGATACGCAGTATTTT. Translation: CSVVPLLSTDTQYF.

The table lists this clonotype with a few counts. This chain links TRBV7-9 with TRBJ2-2; TRBD2 aligns across 10 bases. The CDR3 sequence is 15 residues long. J lost 3 bases, V lost 5 bases, and 3 bases had no gene match. CDR1 and CDR2 (germline): SEHNR, FQNEAQ (reference sequence). The CDR3: CASSTSGEYTGELFF. DNA for the CDR3: TGTGCCAGCAGCACTAGCGGGGAGTACACCGGGGAGCTGTTTTTT.

The rearrangement joins TRBV7-8 to TRBJ1-6; no clear D gene. The germline V and J ends were trimmed by 4 bases and 8 bases, with 15 bases remaining between them. There are 15 residues in the CDR3. From germline, CDR1 is SGHVS and CDR2 FQNEAQ. The CDR3 loop reads CASSSAPGAHSPLHF. CDR3 nucleotides: TGTGCCAGCAGCTCCGCCCCGGGCGCCCATTCACCCCTCCACTTT.

This clonotype was seen many times. The chain employs TRBV6-2 or TRBV6-3 and TRBJ2-7; D not resolved. With 8 bases removed from V and 2 bases from J, the gap between germline ends came to 19 bases. CDR3 size: 15 residues. From germline, CDR1 is MNHEY and CDR2 SVGEGT. The CDR3 is CASWSAKDRTYEQYV. The CDR3 DNA sequence: TGTGCCAGCTGGTCAGCTAAGGACCGTACCTACGAGCAGTACGTC.

The table lists this clonotype with a few counts. This chain links TRBV7-2 with TRBJ2-5; the match to TRBD2 covers 11 bases. CDR3 length: 14 residues. V lost 2 bases and J lost 7; bases outside the gene matches: 3. CDR1 SGHTA and CDR2 FQGNSA come from the germline V gene. CDR3 in DNA: TGTGCCAGCAGCTTACGCACTAGCGGGGGGACCCAGTACTTC. It yields the protein CASSLRTSGGTQYF.

The sample holds a few counts of this clonotype. The chain links TRBV20-1 to TRBJ1-1; D is possibly TRBD1 (5 bases). CDR3 length equals 14 residues. The V and J ends lost 0 bases and 4 bases respectively, with 12 bases between them. Germline V gene sequence: CDR1 DFQATT, CDR2 SNEGSKA (reference sequence). Written as DNA, the CDR3 is TGCAGTGCTAGAGATAGCGCAGGGAGCACTGAAGCTTTCTTT. Translating gives CSARDSAGSTEAFF.

This clonotype was counted only a few times. The V call is TRBV12-3 or TRBV12-4, the J call TRBJ1-1; D remains ambiguous. The CDR3 runs 11 residues. Trimming left V 6 bases short and J 7 bases short, with 9 bases between. As DNA, the CDR3 is TGTGCCAGCAGATGGCGGTTTGAAGCTTTCTTT. Protein: CASRWRFEAFF.